This paragraph covers one T cell receptor beta chain sequence. The RNA, about 0.45 to 1 ug, was put through reverse transcription using random hexamers. MiXCR was run by TCRdb on the immunoSEQ multiplex PCR reads, yielding one entry per CDR3 protein. This table holds over 150,000 distinct CDR3 sequences, around 93% found once. From germline, CDR1 is SGHRS and CDR2 YFSETQ. The length of the CDR3 is 15 residues. The V gene end was trimmed by 4 bases and the J gene end by 9 bases; junction bases not matched to a gene: 12. The sample belongs to a study of CD8 T cells in Susac syndrome. The source material was CD4+ T cells from PBMCs. The sequence was obtained from a human donor with multiple sclerosis. The chain recombines TRBV5-1 with TRBJ2-1; 8 nucleotides agree with TRBD1. CDR3 in amino acids: CASSNLGQGGGEQFF. CDR3 in DNA: TGCGCCAGCAGCAACCTTGGACAGGGAGGAGGTGAGCAGTTCTTC.